This T cell receptor beta chain was found in a study of PD-1 blockade in classical Hodgkin lymphoma. As to this clone: As yet, its antigen is unknown.

Study outcomes and limitations: Newly diagnosed patients were said to have less baseline TCR diversity than healthy donors did.

This table comes from immunoSEQ multiplex PCR, and its TCRdb copy is limited to in-frame clones, with some not included. Here the sample spans around 99,000 clones, around 81% being singletons. Every one of the patients relapsed after autologous stem cell transplantation (brentuximab vedotin exposure was variable). This receptor was taken from a human donor with classical Hodgkin lymphoma. The specimen was peripheral blood mononuclear cells (PBMCs), collected before the second cycle of nivolumab.

DNA of the CDR3: TGTGCCTGGAGCATCCGGACAGGGTGGGTGACTGAAGCTTTCTTT. The encoded protein is CAWSIRTGWVTEAFF. The rearrangement joins TRBV30 to TRBJ1-1; 8 bases are a match to TRBD1. Germline V gives CDR1 GTSNPN, CDR2 SVGIG (reference sequence). V lost 3 bases and J lost 5; bases outside the gene matches: 11. The CDR3 loop spans 15 amino acids.